These T cell receptor beta chains were read from a single sample in a study of persistence of HIV-infected CD4 T cells. Produced via immunoSEQ multiplex PCR; TCRdb's table is partial and in-frame only. Of tens of thousands of clones in the sample, around 90% are singletons; the top ten hold 1.3%. Which antigens these TCRs recognize remains unknown. The sequenced sample was CD4+ T cells sorted from PBMCs after 18-hour stimulation, obtained from a patient who received antiretroviral therapy. The receptors shown here come from an adult man with HIV who was CMV-seropositive. The CDR3 runs from the conserved cysteine through the conserved F or W. A D gene is named only where the DNA matches it firmly. Some rows have no size entry. The others give once, few or many, or a class for an expanded clone.

len,abundance,d_gene,j_gene,v_gene,CDR3aa,CDR3nt
15,.,.,TRBJ1-6,TRBV6-5,CASRTSTVNNSPLHF,TGTGCCAGCAGAACTTCGACAGTAAACAATTCACCCCTCCACTTT
15,.,TRBD2,TRBJ2-1,TRBV29-1,CSVFGLAGNYNEQFF,TGCAGCGTTTTTGGACTAGCGGGAAACTACAATGAGCAGTTCTTC
16,.,.,TRBJ1-3,TRBV4-1,CASSQASWEPGNTIYF,TGCGCCAGCAGCCAAGCTTCGTGGGAACCTGGAAACACCATATATTTT
18,.,TRBD1,TRBJ1-1,TRBV24-1,CATSDLMGATGGDTEAFF,TGTGCCACCAGTGATTTGATGGGGGCGACAGGGGGGGACACTGAAGCTTTCTTT
15,once,.,TRBJ1-4,TRBV5-1,CASSSHGTANEKLFF,TGCGCCAGCAGCTCGCATGGGACGGCTAATGAAAAACTGTTTTTT
17,.,.,TRBJ2-7,TRBV4-1,CASSQDKRQGGSYEQYF,TGCGCCAGCAGCCAAGATAAGAGGCAGGGAGGTTCCTACGAGCAGTACTTC
13,.,.,TRBJ1-1,TRBV18,CASSPGLNTEAFF,TGTGCCAGCTCACCAGGGCTGAACACTGAAGCTTTCTTT
15,.,TRBD1,TRBJ2-7,TRBV2,CASSEGQGSTYEQYF,TGTGCCAGCAGTGAAGGACAGGGCTCAACCTACGAGCAGTACTTC
14,.,TRBD1,TRBJ1-5,TRBV2,CASSRTGSTQPQHF,TGTGCCAGCTCAAGGACAGGGTCGACTCAGCCCCAGCATTTT
11,few,.,TRBJ2-1,TRBV5-1,CASSFAGEQFF,TGCGCCAGCAGCTTCGCCGGGGAGCAGTTCTTC
15,.,.,TRBJ2-3,TRBV18,CASSPRQQGTDTQYF,TGTGCCAGCTCACCGCGGCAACAGGGCACAGATACGCAGTATTTT
15,.,TRBD2,TRBJ2-2,TRBV27,CASSPTSGITGELFF,TGTGCCAGCAGTCCGACTAGCGGGATCACCGGGGAGCTGTTTTTT
17,.,TRBD1,TRBJ2-3,TRBV27,CASSWLRTGEVGNTQYF,TGTGCCAGCAGTTGGCTAAGGACAGGGGAAGTCGGGAATACGCAGTATTTT
13,.,.,TRBJ1-3,TRBV12-3/TRBV12-4,CASRTSSGNTIYF,TGTGCCAGCAGGACCTCCTCTGGAAACACCATATATTTT
15,.,.,TRBJ1-6,TRBV6-6,CASSYGAGAPSPLHF,TGTGCCAGCAGTTACGGCGCGGGGGCTCCATCACCCCTCCACTTT
14,.,.,TRBJ2-2,TRBV6-5,CAGRSAQGYGELFF,TGTGCCGGGCGATCGGCGCAGGGATACGGGGAGCTGTTTTTT
18,.,TRBD1,TRBJ2-7,TRBV6-6,CASSRTGERAGVPYEQYF,TGTGCCAGCAGTCGGACAGGGGAAAGGGCGGGAGTTCCCTACGAGCAGTACTTC
15,.,TRBD1,TRBJ2-5,TRBV27,CASSLRQGAGETQYF,TGTGCCAGCAGTCTCCGACAGGGGGCGGGGGAGACCCAGTACTTC
14,.,TRBD1,TRBJ2-7,TRBV11-3,CASSLDQGAEEQYF,TGTGCCAGCAGCTTGGATCAGGGGGCGGAAGAGCAGTACTTC
14,.,.,TRBJ1-5,TRBV6-1,CASSEVGGPTAQHF,TGTGCCAGCAGTGAAGTGGGGGGGCCCACGGCCCAGCATTTT
16,.,TRBD1,TRBJ2-7,TRBV19,CASSGVRTGRHYEQYF,TGTGCCAGTAGTGGAGTCAGGACAGGGCGCCACTACGAGCAGTACTTC
15,.,.,TRBJ1-2,TRBV3-1/TRBV3-2,CASSYIRVANYGYTF,TGTGCCAGCAGCTACATCAGGGTAGCTAACTATGGCTACACCTTC
14,.,.,TRBJ1-4,TRBV5-1,CASSLVPSDEKLFF,TGCGCCAGCAGCTTGGTCCCGTCTGATGAAAAACTGTTTTTT
17,.,TRBD1,TRBJ2-7,TRBV27,CASSTSVGTGVIREQYF,TGTGCCAGTTCTACCTCCGTTGGGACAGGGGTTATACGGGAGCAGTACTTC
13,.,TRBD2,TRBJ2-1,TRBV19,CASNSGRANEQFF,TGTGCCAGTAATAGCGGGAGGGCCAATGAGCAGTTCTTC
12,.,.,TRBJ2-1,TRBV12-3/TRBV12-4,CASSLTGIEQFF,TGTGCCAGCAGTTTGACCGGGATTGAGCAGTTCTTC
13,.,.,TRBJ2-5,TRBV18,CASSSTPQETQYF,TGTGCCAGCTCATCGACGCCCCAAGAGACCCAGTACTTC
15,.,.,TRBJ1-3,TRBV19,CASSITGTAGNTIYF,TGTGCCAGTAGTATCACAGGGACGGCGGGAAACACCATATATTTT
15,.,.,TRBJ2-7,TRBV19,CASSPGLLITYEQYF,TGTGCCAGTAGTCCTGGGTTGCTCATCACCTACGAGCAGTACTTC
22,.,TRBD2,TRBJ2-1,TRBV7-2,CASSLASGTSGRAWVSYNEQFF,TGTGCCAGCAGCTTAGCTTCCGGGACTAGCGGGAGGGCCTGGGTCTCCTACAATGAGCAGTTCTTC
13,.,TRBD1,TRBJ2-7,TRBV25-1,CASRGTGLVEQYF,TGTGCCAGCAGAGGGACAGGGCTTGTCGAGCAGTACTTC
18,.,TRBD1,TRBJ2-1,TRBV3-1/TRBV3-2,CASSQSGFGTGVINEQFF,TGTGCCAGCAGCCAATCCGGATTCGGGACAGGGGTTATCAATGAGCAGTTCTTC
15,large,.,TRBJ1-2,TRBV5-5,CASSLEQGGAYGYTF,TGTGCCAGCAGCTTGGAACAGGGAGGGGCCTATGGCTACACCTTC
12,.,.,TRBJ2-3,TRBV24-1,CATMDSTDTQYF,TGTGCCACCATGGACAGTACAGATACGCAGTATTTT
14,.,TRBD2,TRBJ2-7,TRBV10-1,CASSDSSGTYEQYF,TGCGCCAGCAGTGATTCTAGCGGGACCTACGAGCAGTACTTC
15,few,.,TRBJ2-6,TRBV4-3,CASSPGGLWANVLTF,TGCGCCAGCAGCCCAGGGGGGCTCTGGGCCAACGTCCTGACTTTC
16,.,.,TRBJ1-3,TRBV5-5,CASSLAWAGSGNTIYF,TGTGCCAGCAGCTTGGCCTGGGCAGGCTCTGGAAACACCATATATTTT
15,once,.,TRBJ2-1,TRBV11-2,CASSSRRPGPNEQFF,TGTGCCAGCAGCTCGAGGCGCCCAGGTCCCAATGAGCAGTTCTTC
13,.,.,TRBJ2-1,TRBV9,CASSVAGYNEQFF,TGTGCCAGCAGCGTAGCCGGGTACAATGAGCAGTTCTTC
13,.,.,TRBJ1-3,TRBV12-3/TRBV12-4,CASIPTRGNTIYF,TGTGCCAGCATTCCGACTCGTGGAAACACCATATATTTT
17,.,TRBD2,TRBJ2-7,TRBV27,CASSPRLAGGPFYEQYF,TGTGCCAGCAGTCCCCGACTAGCGGGAGGCCCTTTCTACGAGCAGTACTTC
16,.,TRBD1,TRBJ2-7,TRBV19,CASSAPWTGSSYEQYF,TGTGCCAGTAGTGCCCCCTGGACAGGTAGTTCCTACGAGCAGTACTTC
13,.,.,TRBJ2-1,TRBV5-4,CASSFARGNEQFF,TGTGCCAGCAGCTTTGCACGGGGCAATGAGCAGTTCTTC
12,.,.,TRBJ1-1,TRBV29-1,CSVVRGNTEAFF,TGCAGCGTTGTACGGGGAAACACTGAAGCTTTCTTT
11,.,.,TRBJ1-1,TRBV29-1,CSSTGLTEAFF,TGCAGCTCCACAGGTTTAACTGAAGCTTTCTTT
14,.,.,TRBJ2-7,TRBV6-2/TRBV6-3,CASSSGGIEYEQYF,TGTGCCAGCAGTTCCGGAGGGATTGAGTACGAGCAGTACTTC
21,.,TRBD1,TRBJ1-5,TRBV19,CASSIGSRTGRKNNSNQPQHF,TGTGCCAGTAGTATAGGGTCGCGGACAGGGAGAAAGAATAATAGCAATCAGCCCCAGCATTTT
14,.,.,TRBJ2-1,TRBV6-6,CASKGAVDLNEQFF,TGTGCCAGCAAAGGGGCAGTGGACCTCAATGAGCAGTTCTTC
14,.,.,TRBJ1-2,TRBV4-1,CASSQEQTLYGYTF,TGCGCCAGCAGCCAAGAGCAGACCCTCTATGGCTACACCTTC
13,.,.,TRBJ1-2,TRBV27,CASSLQVNYGYTF,TGTGCCAGCAGTTTGCAGGTTAACTATGGCTACACCTTC